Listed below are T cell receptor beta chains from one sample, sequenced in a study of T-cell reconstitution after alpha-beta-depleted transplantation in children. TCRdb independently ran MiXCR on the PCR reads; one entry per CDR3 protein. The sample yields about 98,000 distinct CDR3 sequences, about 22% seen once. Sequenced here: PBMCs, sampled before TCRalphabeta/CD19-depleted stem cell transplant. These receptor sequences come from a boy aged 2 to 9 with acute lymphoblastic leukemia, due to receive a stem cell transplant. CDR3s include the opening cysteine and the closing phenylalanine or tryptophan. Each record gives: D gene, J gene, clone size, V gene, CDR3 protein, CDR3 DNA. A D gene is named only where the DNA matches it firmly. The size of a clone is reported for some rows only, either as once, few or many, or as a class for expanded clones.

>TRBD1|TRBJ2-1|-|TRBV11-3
CASSLEGAYNEQFF
TGTGCCAGCAGCCTCGAGGGGGCATACAATGAGCAGTTCTTC
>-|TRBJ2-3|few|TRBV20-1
CSAHGARDTQYF
TGCAGTGCTCACGGGGCCCGGGACACGCAGTATTTT
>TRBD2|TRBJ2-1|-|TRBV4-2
CASSQFPPRTSGLNEQSF
TGTGCCAGCAGCCAGTTTCCACCCCGGACTAGCGGACTGAATGAGCAGTCCTTC
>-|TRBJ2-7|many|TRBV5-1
CASSLTGNYEQYF
TGCGCCAGCAGCCTCACAGGGAACTACGAGCAGTACTTC
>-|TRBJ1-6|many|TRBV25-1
CASSDSSYNSPLHF
TGTGCCAGCAGTGACAGCTCCTATAATTCACCCCTCCACTTT
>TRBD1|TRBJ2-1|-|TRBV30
CACTRDRGHGEQFF
TGTGCCTGCACCCGGGACAGGGGGCATGGTGAGCAGTTCTTC
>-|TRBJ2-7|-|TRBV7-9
CASSLGTRGDEQYF
TGTGCCAGCAGCTTAGGTACCAGGGGGGACGAGCAGTACTTC
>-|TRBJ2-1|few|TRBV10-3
CAISESEVEQFF
TGTGCCATCAGTGAGTCAGAAGTTGAGCAGTTCTTC
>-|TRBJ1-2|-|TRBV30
CAWRWERQFNYGYTF
TGTGCCTGGAGGTGGGAACGACAGTTTAACTATGGCTACACCTTC
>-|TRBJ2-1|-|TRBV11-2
CASSDWGNEQFF
TGTGCCAGCAGCGACTGGGGAAATGAGCAGTTCTTC
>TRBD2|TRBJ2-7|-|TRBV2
CASSEGERDRYEQYF
TGTGCCAGCAGTGAAGGGGAGCGGGACCGCTACGAGCAGTACTTC
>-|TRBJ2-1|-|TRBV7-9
CASSLIRSVHEQFF
TGTGCCAGCAGCTTAATCCGGTCTGTTCATGAGCAGTTCTTC
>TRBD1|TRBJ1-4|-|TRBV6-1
CASTGRTGSREKLFF
TGTGCCAGCACCGGAAGGACAGGTTCTCGTGAAAAACTGTTTTTT
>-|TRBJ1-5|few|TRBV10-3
CAISEQGGGQPQHF
TGTGCCATCAGTGAACAGGGTGGGGGGCAGCCCCAGCATTTT
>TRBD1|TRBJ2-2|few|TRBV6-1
CASSDIGGTTGELFF
TGTGCCAGCAGTGATATAGGGGGCACCACCGGGGAGCTGTTTTTT
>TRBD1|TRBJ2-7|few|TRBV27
CASRRDRVSYEQYF
TGTGCCAGCAGGCGGGACAGGGTTTCCTACGAGCAGTACTTC
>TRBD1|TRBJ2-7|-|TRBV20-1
CSATYRGPSGEQYF
TGCAGTGCTACTTACAGGGGTCCAAGTGGAGAGCAGTACTTC
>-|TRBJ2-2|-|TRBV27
CASSLSLGNTGELFF
TGTGCCAGCAGTTTATCGCTAGGAAACACCGGGGAGCTGTTTTTT
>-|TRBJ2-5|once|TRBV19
CASSRITGNEETQYF
TGTGCCAGTAGTCGAATCACAGGGAATGAAGAGACCCAGTACTTC
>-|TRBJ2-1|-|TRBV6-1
CASSNSGGAYNEQFF
TGTGCCAGCAGTAATAGCGGAGGGGCCTACAATGAGCAGTTCTTC
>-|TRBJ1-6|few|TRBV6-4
CASSDGENSPLHF
TGTGCCAGCAGTGATGGGGAAAATTCACCCCTCCACTTT
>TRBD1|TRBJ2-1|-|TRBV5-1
CASSSGTGTTEEQFF
TGCGCCAGCAGCTCCGGGACAGGGACAACAGAGGAGCAGTTCTTC
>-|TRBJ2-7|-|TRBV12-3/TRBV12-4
CASTAGGLSSYEQYF
TGTGCCAGCACCGCCGGGGGCCTTAGCTCCTACGAGCAGTACTTC
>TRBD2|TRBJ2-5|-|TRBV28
CASSSPRTSGKETQYF
TGTGCCAGCAGTTCACCGCGAACTAGCGGGAAAGAGACCCAGTACTTC
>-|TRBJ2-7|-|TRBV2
CAMLGDGPNEQYF
TGTGCCATGCTTGGGGACGGCCCCAACGAGCAGTACTTC
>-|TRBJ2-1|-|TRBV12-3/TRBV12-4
CASSPYQNNEQFF
TGTGCCAGCAGTCCCTACCAAAACAATGAGCAGTTCTTC
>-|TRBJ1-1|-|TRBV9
CASSVGGTNTEAFF
TGTGCCAGCAGCGTAGGGGGCACGAACACTGAAGCTTTCTTT
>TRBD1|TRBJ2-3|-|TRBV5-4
CASSSGTGSTDTQYF
TGTGCCAGCAGCTCCGGGACAGGTAGCACAGATACGCAGTATTTT
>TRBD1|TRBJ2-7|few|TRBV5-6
CASSSRDRAYEQYF
TGTGCCAGCAGCTCCCGGGACAGGGCCTACGAGCAGTACTTC
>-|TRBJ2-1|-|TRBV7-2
CASSLGTEQFF
TGTGCCAGCAGCTTGGGGACTGAGCAGTTCTTC
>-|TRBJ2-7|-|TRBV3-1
CASSRTTYEQYF
TGTGCCAGCAGTCGGACTACCTACGAGCAGTACTTC
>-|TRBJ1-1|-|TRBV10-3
CAISEAGALDTEAFF
TGTGCCATCAGTGAAGCAGGGGCGTTAGACACTGAAGCTTTCTTT
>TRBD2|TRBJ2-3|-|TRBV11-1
CASSLTRTSGGYTDTQYF
TGTGCCAGCAGCTTAACTAGGACTAGCGGAGGGTACACAGATACGCAGTATTTT
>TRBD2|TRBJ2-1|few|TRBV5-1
CASSPTSGRAYNEQFF
TGCGCCAGCAGCCCCACTAGCGGGAGGGCCTACAATGAGCAGTTCTTC
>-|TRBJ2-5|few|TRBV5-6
CASSLTELVPVQETQYF
TGTGCCAGCAGCCTGACCGAACTAGTCCCGGTTCAAGAGACCCAGTACTTC
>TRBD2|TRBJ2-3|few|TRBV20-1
CSARDWTSGGDTQYF
TGCAGTGCTAGAGATTGGACTAGCGGAGGGGATACGCAGTATTTT
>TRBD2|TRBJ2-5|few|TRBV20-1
CSASPGLAEETQYF
TGCAGTGCTAGTCCTGGACTAGCGGAGGAGACCCAGTACTTC
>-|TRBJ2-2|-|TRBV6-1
CASKPQGYGELFF
TGTGCCAGCAAACCCCAGGGGTATGGGGAGCTGTTTTTT
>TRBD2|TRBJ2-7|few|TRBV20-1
CSASGSLGGLAVYEQYF
TGCAGTGCTAGTGGCTCTCTTGGGGGACTAGCGGTCTACGAGCAGTACTTC
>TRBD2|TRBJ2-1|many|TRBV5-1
CASSLGASGSYNEQFF
TGCGCCAGCAGTCTGGGGGCTAGCGGGAGTTACAATGAGCAGTTCTTC
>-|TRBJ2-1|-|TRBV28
CASSGAAALSYNEQFF
TGTGCCAGCAGCGGAGCTGCGGCGCTTTCCTACAATGAGCAGTTCTTC
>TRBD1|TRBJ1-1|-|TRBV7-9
CASSLQGARVNTEAFF
TGTGCCAGCAGCTTACAGGGGGCGAGGGTGAACACTGAAGCTTTCTTT
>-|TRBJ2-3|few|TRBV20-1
CSHALAGDTQYF
TGCAGTCATGCACTAGCTGGAGATACGCAGTATTTT
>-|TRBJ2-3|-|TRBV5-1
CASSPRGGGSTDTQYF
TGCGCCAGCAGCCCCCGTGGTGGAGGGAGCACAGATACGCAGTATTTT